The clone carrying this T cell receptor (beta chain) was seen a single time. Its antigen remains unidentified. This record belongs to a study of cytomegalovirus exposure and HLA in healthy donors. Regarding the study as a whole: As was reported, the classifier diagnosed cytomegalovirus status with high specificity and sensitivity.

Profiling relied on immunoSEQ multiplex PCR, and the TCRdb table lists in-frame clones only, not all of them. The data show roughly 95,000 clones, less than 85% seen once. The CDR3 is 14 amino acids. CDR1 and CDR2 from the germline V gene are GTSNPN and SVGIG (reference sequence). Between the trimmed V and J ends, which lost 6 bases and 3 bases, there was a span of 17 bases. The chain joins TRBV30 to TRBJ1-2; TRBD1 is a possible D gene (6 bases). This receptor was obtained from a man aged 18 to 35 in good health and CMV-seropositive. Sequenced: PBMCs. CDR3 sequence reads: CACRPPGQHYGYTF. CDR3 DNA: TGTGCCTGTCGTCCCCCGGGACAACACTATGGCTACACCTTC.